This TCR beta chain was sequenced in a study of blood T cell repertoires in COVID-19. For the study at large: The origin of the acute and convalescent COVID-19 samples was the United States, Italy and Spain. PBMCs, B-cell-depleted T cells, or T cells were the source of the cDNA or gDNA that made up the material.

In the authors' workflow: Quantification of nucleated cells was approximated via reference gene primer amplification. Only in-frame clones appear in the TCRdb table, and some are missing; sequencing was by immunoSEQ multiplex PCR. V, J and clone size are those of that table, while D and trimming were read from the DNA. Among more than 95,000 clones listed, roughly 80% were seen once. The CDR3 is 11 residues long. The source material was peripheral blood. V is TRBV21-1 and J is TRBJ1-1; TRBD1, the table's D call, lacks a check against the DNA. TRBV21-1 is deemed a pseudogene. This receptor was taken from a woman older than 75 with acute or convalescent COVID-19. The DNA of the CDR3 is TGTAGACAGGGTCGGAACACTGAAGCTTTCTTT. Amino acid sequence: CRQGRNTEAFF.